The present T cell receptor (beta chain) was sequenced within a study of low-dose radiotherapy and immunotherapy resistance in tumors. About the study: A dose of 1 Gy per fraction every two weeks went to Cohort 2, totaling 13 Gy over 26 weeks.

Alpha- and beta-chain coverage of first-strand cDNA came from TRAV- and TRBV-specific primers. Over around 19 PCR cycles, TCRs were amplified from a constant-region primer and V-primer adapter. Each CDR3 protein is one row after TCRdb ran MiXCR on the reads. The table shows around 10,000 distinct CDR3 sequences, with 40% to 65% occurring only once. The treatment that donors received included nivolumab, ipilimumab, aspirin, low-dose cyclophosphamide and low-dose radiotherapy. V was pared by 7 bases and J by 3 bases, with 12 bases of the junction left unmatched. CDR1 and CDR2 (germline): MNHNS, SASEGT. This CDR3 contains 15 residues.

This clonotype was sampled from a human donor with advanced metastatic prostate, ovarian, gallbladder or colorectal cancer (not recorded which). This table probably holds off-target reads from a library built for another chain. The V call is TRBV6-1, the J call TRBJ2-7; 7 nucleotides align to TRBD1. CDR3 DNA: TGTGCCAGCACCGACCCAGACAGGGAAGGCTACGAGCAGTACTTC. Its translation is CASTDPDREGYEQYF.